This passage covers 21 T cell receptor beta chains from one sample sequenced in a study of breast tumors, draining lymph nodes, adjacent tissues. From the multiplex PCR reads, TCRdb called clonotypes with MiXCR, one entry per CDR3 protein. The sample includes roughly 130,000 distinct CDR3 sequences, 20% of them seen just once. Breast cancer patients provided tissue from their axillary draining lymph nodes. Sequencing was done on a sample of axillary lymph node tissue. All receptors derive from a female donor with breast cancer. Some clones in this sample may be carry-over from other donors' samples.

As for this clonotype: An end of the junction does not agree with germline; a read error may underlie this. V and J are TRBV3-1 and TRBJ2-2; D tentatively reads TRBD1 or TRBD2 (5 bases each). The CDR3 is 14 amino acids. Per the germline V gene, CDR1 is LGHDT and CDR2 is YNNKEL (reference sequence). As DNA, the CDR3 is TGTGCCAGCAGCCCCTCCGTAGGGACCGGGGAGCTGGTTTTT. This sequence encodes CASSPSVGTGELVF.

This clonotype was seen repeatedly, ten times or more. J is TRBJ2-5 and V is TRBV24-1; 7 bases fit TRBD1. Trimming removed 4 bases from V and 7 bases from J; junction bases left unmatched: 8. Germline values: CDR1 KGHDR, CDR2 SFDVKD. This CDR3 spans 14 amino acids. The CDR3 loop reads CATSDRTGGGTQYF. The CDR3 nucleotides read TGTGCCACCAGTGACCGGACAGGCGGTGGGACCCAGTACTTC.

Details on this clonotype: This may be a read error: a much more frequent sequence differs by one nucleotide. V and J are TRBV5-1 and TRBJ2-2; 7 bases are a match to TRBD2. From germline, CDR1 is SGHRS and CDR2 YFSETQ. The CDR3 runs to 17 residues. The DNA for the CDR3 is TGCGCCAGCAGCCAGGAACCGCGGGAGATGACGACCGGGGAGCTGTGTTTT. This encodes CASSQEPREMTTGELCF.

In its sample, this clonotype was seen once. A much larger clone differs from this one at a single base, so this may be a read error. CDR3 sequence (DNA): TGTGCCAGCAGTGAAAGGGAGGGGGATAATTCACCCCTCCGCTTT. Translation: CASSEREGDNSPLRF. The rearrangement uses TRBV6-1 and TRBJ1-6; a possible D gene is TRBD1 (6 bases). Germline values: CDR1 MNHNS, CDR2 SASEGT. There are 15 residues in the CDR3.

Many counts were recorded for this clonotype. J is TRBJ2-3 and V is TRBV7-3; D could derive from TRBD1 or TRBD2 (5 bases each). V was clipped by 4 bases and J by 12 bases, with 14 bases between them. Germline values: CDR1 SGHTA, CDR2 FQGTGA. The CDR3 spans 12 residues. The CDR3 reads CASSSYRDPQYF. As DNA, the CDR3 is TGTGCCAGCAGCTCGTACCGGGACCCCCAGTATTTT. Full variable domain (missing parts from reference TRBV7-3 and TRBJ2-3): GAGVSQTPSNKVTEKGKYVELRCDPISGHTALYWYRQSLGQGPEFLIYFQGTGAADDSGLPNDRFFAVRPEGSVSTLKIQRTERGDSAVYLCASSSYRDPQYFGPGTRLTVL.

This clonotype was seen ten or more times. The chain is built from TRBV6-1 and TRBJ2-7; D gene ambiguous. Germline CDR1 is MNHNS and CDR2 is SASEGT. The V gene lost 1 base and the J gene lost 9 bases, with 4 bases spanning the gap. The CDR3 is 10 residues long. CDR3 coding DNA: TGTGCCAGCAGTGAAGTGTGGCAGTACTTC. It translates to CASSEVWQYF.

This clonotype was picked up many times. J is TRBJ2-3 and V is TRBV15; TRBD1 matches 8 bases. In germline, CDR1 is LNHNV, CDR2 YYDKDF (reference sequence). The CDR3 extends over 14 amino acids. The trim removed 0 bases at V and 6 bases at J, leaving 2 bases unmatched. In nucleotides, the CDR3 is TGTGCCACCAGCAGAGACAGGGGGCCGGATACGCAGTATTTT. This encodes CATSRDRGPDTQYF.

In regard to this clonotype: Given a much more abundant clone one base away, this may be a read error. The V and J genes are TRBV20-1 and TRBJ2-5; TRBD2 might be the D (6 bases). Germline lookup yields CDR1 DFQATT and CDR2 SNEGSKA (reference sequence). This CDR3 has 14 residues. The CDR3 sequence: CGAGSAKYQETQYF. The DNA for the CDR3 is TGCGGTGCCGGGAGTGCGAAGTACCAAGAGACCCAGTACTTC.

This clonotype was observed many times. The chain links TRBV29-1 to TRBJ2-7, with D uncertain. Trimming stripped 2 bases from V and 4 bases from J, with 15 bases between. CDR3 size: 14 residues. CDR1 is SQVTM and CDR2 is ANQGSEA in the germline V gene. The CDR3 protein is CSVELGNRNYEQYF. Written as DNA, the CDR3 is TGCAGCGTTGAATTAGGGAACCGAAATTACGAGCAGTACTTC.

Worth noting for this clonotype: This sequence may be a read error, since a much larger clone differs from it by one base. The V gene is TRBV20-1, the J gene TRBJ1-5; D uncertain. Germline values: CDR1 DFQATT, CDR2 SNEGSKA (reference sequence). CDR3 length equals 12 residues. Trimming shortened V by 0 bases and J by 12 bases, and 12 bases separated the two germline ends. Written as DNA, the CDR3 is TGCAGTGCTAGAGATAATTTTCGGCTCCAGCATTTT. As protein: CSARDNFRLQHF.

To note about this clonotype: In this CDR3 the conserved last residue, phenylalanine or tryptophan, is missing, so a read error is likely. V is TRBV18 and J is TRBJ2-5, with no clear D. Looked up from germline, CDR1 is KGHSH and CDR2 is LQKENI. Between the trimmed V and J ends, which lost 3 bases and 5 bases, there was a span of 16 bases. This CDR3 region has 15 residues. The CDR3 region is CASSPTLRSSETQYS. In DNA form, the CDR3 reads TGTGCCAGCTCACCCACCCTCAGGTCCTCGGAGACCCAGTACTCC.

Remarks on this clonotype: This may arise from a read error, as a much more abundant clone is one base away. This chain uses TRBV15 with TRBJ1-2; D is possibly TRBD1 (5 bases). The V and J ends lost 5 bases and 3 bases respectively, with 7 bases between them. This CDR3 is built from 12 residues. Germline V gene lookup returns CDR1 LNHNV and CDR2 YYDKDF (reference sequence). The CDR3 here is CATSGGDYGYTF. The CDR3 DNA is TGTGCCACCAGCGGGGGAGACTATGGCTACACCTTC.

Points on this clonotype: Given a much more abundant clone one base away, this may be a read error. J is TRBJ2-3 and V is TRBV11-3; D call uncertain. The CDR3 length is 13 residues. CDR1 is SGHNT and CDR2 is YENEEA in the germline V gene. V was shortened by 4 bases and J by 5 bases, with 10 bases between the two germline ends. The DNA for the CDR3 is TGTGCCAGCAGCTCTCACGGTGTAGATACGCAGTATTTT. This gives the protein CASSSHGVDTQYF.

Note on this clonotype: A clone one base away is much larger, so this may be a read error. The CDR3 protein is CASTWRGGRGTQYF. CDR3 in DNA: TGTGCCAGCACTTGGCGGGGGGGCAGGGGGACCCAGTACTTC. The rearrangement links TRBV2 to TRBJ2-5, with TRBD2 matching over 9 bases. Trimming took 7 bases from V and 7 from J; bases not matched to a gene: 10. Germline CDR1 is SNHLY and CDR2 is FYNNEI. The CDR3 runs to 14 residues.

As for this clonotype: A read error is possible here, since a much larger clone lies one base away. V is TRBV6-5 and J is TRBJ1-2; D is unclear. The germline V and J ends were trimmed by 0 bases and 0 bases, with 8 bases remaining between them. In germline, CDR1 is MNHEY, CDR2 SVGAGI. This CDR3 has 15 residues. The CDR3 DNA sequence: TGTGCCAGCAGTTACTCGGCAGAACCTAACTATGGCTACACCTTC. This sequence encodes CASSYSAEPNYGYTF.

V and J are TRBV7-9 and TRBJ2-4; TRBD1 is a possible D gene (6 bases). Trimming pared 5 bases from V and 7 bases from J, leaving 15 bases between. Germline-derived CDR1 and CDR2 are SEHNR and FQNEAQ (reference sequence). The length of the CDR3 is 14 residues. CDR3 sequence reads: CASSPGQGRNIQYF. The DNA of the CDR3 is TGTGCCAGCAGCCCAGGGCAGGGGCGGAACATTCAGTACTTC.

This clonotype was found many times. The CDR3 DNA follows: TGCAGTGCCGTAGGATCCGCAAAAACCGAGTCCCAAAACACCATATATTTT. Its protein is CSAVGSAKTESQNTIYF. V usage is TRBV20-1 and J usage is TRBJ1-3; no clear D. Germline V gives CDR1 DFQATT, CDR2 SNEGSKA (reference sequence). The CDR3 runs 17 residues. V was trimmed by 6 bases and J by 6 bases, leaving 27 bases between them.

With respect to this clonotype: A much larger clone sits a single nucleotide away, making a read error possible. V and J are TRBV19 and TRBJ2-5; D remains unclear. This CDR3 is built from 13 residues. Germline CDR1 and CDR2: LNHDA and SQIVND (reference sequence). V was shortened by 5 bases and J by 5 bases, with 12 bases between the two germline ends. The CDR3 here is CASSLHLGETQYF. CDR3 bases: TGTGCCAGTAGTTTGCATCTTGGGGAGACCCAGTACTTC.

As for this clonotype: This may stem from a read error, because a much larger clone lies one nucleotide away. Since no conserved phenylalanine or tryptophan closes the CDR3, a read error is the likely cause. The DNA of the CDR3 is TGTGCCAGCAGCGTAGTTTCCCTCGGCGGCGAGCAGTACCTC. It specifies CASSVVSLGGEQYL. The chain uses TRBV9 and TRBJ2-7; D remains ambiguous. Per the germline V gene, CDR1 is SGDLS and CDR2 is YYNGEE. This CDR3 contains 14 residues. V dropped 0 bases and J dropped 6 bases, with 13 bases sitting between them.

This clonotype was seen at least ten times. V is TRBV29-1 and J is TRBJ2-5; no reliable D call. This CDR3 contains 13 residues. Trimming pared 6 bases from V and 1 base from J, leaving 12 bases between. Germline CDR1 is SQVTM and CDR2 is ANQGSEA. CDR3: CSVLQTLQETQYF. The CDR3, as DNA: TGCAGCGTGCTTCAGACTCTCCAAGAGACCCAGTACTTC.

This clonotype was detected many times. V gene TRBV7-2 combines with J gene TRBJ1-4; D is unresolved. Germline loops: CDR1 SGHTA, CDR2 FQGNSA. V was pared by 1 base and J by 3 bases, with 6 bases between. CDR3 length: 14 residues. The CDR3: CASSLGLPNEKLFF. DNA for the CDR3: TGTGCCAGCAGCTTAGGTCTTCCTAATGAAAAACTGTTTTTT. The entire variable domain, with the rest obtained from reference TRBV7-2 and TRBJ1-4, is as follows: GAGVSQSPSNKVTEKGKDVELRCDPISGHTALYWYRQSLGQGLEFLIYFQGNSAPDKSGLPSDRFSAERTGGSVSTLTIQRTQQEDSAVYLCASSLGLPNEKLFFGSGTQLSVL.